The 21 T cell receptor beta chains presented below share a single source sample, sequenced in a study of Graves' ophthalmopathy and Graves' hyperthyroidism. Researchers took RNA transcripts and amplified TCR beta CDR3 regions from them. HTBI primers were used in a first-round RT-PCR, which preceded a second-round multiplex PCR. TCRdb fed the multiplex PCR reads into MiXCR, producing one record per CDR3 protein. Of roughly 350,000 distinct CDR3 sequences detected, roughly a sixth appear once; the ten largest clones hold approximately 2.4%. Sequencing input: peripheral blood. These receptors originate from an adult woman with stable Graves' hyperthyroidism.

This clonotype showed up just a few times. The V and J genes are TRBV18 and TRBJ1-2, with D possibly matching TRBD1 (6 bases). V was shortened by 2 bases and J by 3 bases, with 10 bases between the two germline ends. CDR1 is KGHSH and CDR2 is LQKENI in the germline V gene. The CDR3 runs 14 residues. CDR3 DNA: TGTGCCAGCTCACCAAGGGGGGGCGACTATGGCTACACCTTC. This translates into CASSPRGGDYGYTF.

This clonotype was seen many times. The chain combines TRBV11-2 with TRBJ2-2, with 12 bases fitting TRBD2. The V gene end was trimmed by 1 base and the J gene end by 6 bases; junction bases not matched to a gene: 3. Looked up from germline, CDR1 is SGHAT and CDR2 is FQNNGV. There are 16 residues in the CDR3. DNA for the CDR3: TGTGCCAGCAGCTTAGGGACTAGCGGGAATTCCGGGGAGCTGTTTTTT. This sequence encodes CASSLGTSGNSGELFF. The whole variable domain, filled in from reference TRBV11-2 and TRBJ2-2, reads EAGVAQSPRYKIIEKRQSVAFWCNPISGHATLYWYQQILGQGPKLLIQFQNNGVVDDSQLPKDRFSAERLKGVDSTLKIQPAKLEDSAVYLCASSLGTSGNSGELFFGEGSRLTVL.

This clonotype was seen many times. The chain uses TRBV19 and TRBJ1-5; possibly TRBD1 for D (5 bases). Per the germline V gene, CDR1 is LNHDA and CDR2 is SQIVND (reference sequence). This CDR3 has 19 amino acids. Trimming took off 4 bases at V and 12 bases at J, with 34 bases between the two ends. CDR3 loop: CASSNPRRSQTTMGVGQHF. DNA of the CDR3: TGTGCCAGTAGTAACCCCAGACGAAGTCAGACTACAATGGGGGTGGGCCAGCATTTT.

The table lists this clonotype with many counts. The chain couples TRBV4-1 to TRBJ1-6; 7 bases align to TRBD1. The germline V gene encodes CDR1 MGHRA and CDR2 YSYEKL. This CDR3 spans 16 amino acids. Germline trimming cut 0 bases from V and 7 bases from J; bases unmatched to any gene: 6. This CDR3 reads CASSQDVQGINSPLHF. The CDR3 DNA follows: TGCGCCAGCAGCCAAGATGTACAGGGGATAAATTCACCCCTCCACTTT.

This clonotype was seen repeatedly, ten times or more. V and J are TRBV6-1 and TRBJ2-7, with TRBD2 identical over 7 bases. CDR3 length: 13 amino acids. The ends lost 6 bases at V and 3 bases at J; junction bases unmatched: 5. Germline lookup yields CDR1 MNHNS and CDR2 SASEGT. The CDR3 spells CASRPGRVYEQYF. CDR3 in DNA: TGTGCCAGCAGGCCGGGGAGGGTCTACGAGCAGTACTTC.

Many counts were recorded for this clonotype. This sequence joins TRBV14 and TRBJ1-3, with D unresolved. The CDR3 has 13 amino acids. The V and J ends lost 1 base and 0 bases respectively, with 1 base between them. Germline-derived CDR1 and CDR2 are SGHDN and FVKESK. Here the CDR3 DNA reads TGTGCCAGCAGCCAAGCCTCTGGAAACACCATATATTTT. This gives the protein CASSQASGNTIYF.

This clonotype was detected ten times or more. This rearrangement joins TRBV4-2 to TRBJ2-2, with TRBD2 identical over 7 bases. CDR3 length: 19 residues. V lost 1 base, J lost 2 bases, and 13 bases stayed unmatched. Germline V lookup: CDR1 LGHNA, CDR2 YNFKEQ. CDR3 amino acids: CASSQGISGRERNTGELFF. In nucleotides, the CDR3 is TGTGCCAGCAGCCAAGGGATTTCGGGGCGGGAGCGTAACACCGGGGAGCTGTTTTTT.

In its sample, this clonotype was seen many times. The J gene is TRBJ1-2, the V gene TRBV2; D is perhaps TRBD1 (5 bases). The CDR3 runs to 11 residues. Germline assignment: CDR1 SNHLY and CDR2 FYNNEI. Trimming took off 8 bases at V and 2 bases at J, with 6 bases between the two ends. The CDR3 DNA sequence: TGTGCCAGCGGACAAAACTATGGCTACACCTTC. Encoded protein: CASGQNYGYTF. Full variable domain (rest looked up from reference TRBV2 and TRBJ1-2): EPEVTQTPSHQVTQMGQEVILRCVPISNHLYFYWYRQILGQKVEFLVSFYNNEISEKSEIFDDQFSVERPDGSNFTLKIRSTKLEDSAMYFCASGQNYGYTFGSGTRLTVV.

The chain carries TRBV19 and TRBJ2-6, with D unresolved. CDR3 length equals 15 residues. Germline V gene data show CDR1 as LNHDA and CDR2 as SQIVND (reference sequence). The V end was cut by 1 base, the J end by 2 bases, with 6 bases between. The CDR3 DNA reads TGTGCCAGTAGTATAGGAGCTACTGGGGCCAACGTCCTGACTTTC. Its protein product is CASSIGATGANVLTF.

This clonotype showed up many times. The V and J genes are TRBV20-1 and TRBJ2-2; 12 bases align to TRBD2. Germline CDR1 is DFQATT and CDR2 is SNEGSKA (reference sequence). Losses at the gene ends were 3 bases for V and 5 bases for J; bases not matched to a gene: 10. This CDR3 has 17 residues. The CDR3 region has the DNA TGCAGTGCTAGGGGGTTGACTAGCGGGAGTCGGACCGGGGAGCTGTTTTTT. Protein: CSARGLTSGSRTGELFF.

V gene TRBV20-1 combines with J gene TRBJ2-2; 12 bases are shared with TRBD2. This CDR3 contains 16 residues. With V trimmed by 1 base and J by 7 bases, 7 bases remained unmatched. Per the germline V gene, CDR1 is DFQATT and CDR2 is SNEGSKA (reference sequence). As DNA, the CDR3 is TGCAGTGCTAGAGCTAGCGGGAGGGCTCTGGGCGGGGAGCTGTTTTTT. This codes for CSARASGRALGGELFF.

V gene TRBV19 combines with J gene TRBJ1-5, with D unresolved. Trimming pared 4 bases from V and 5 bases from J, leaving 12 bases between. The CDR3 consists of 14 residues. CDR1 LNHDA and CDR2 SQIVND come from the germline V gene (reference sequence). CDR3 sequence reads: CASSSPGQDQPQHF. CDR3 DNA: TGTGCCAGTAGTAGCCCAGGTCAGGATCAGCCCCAGCATTTT.

This clonotype was counted many times. The V gene is TRBV6-2 or TRBV6-3, the J gene TRBJ1-2, with a weak D call TRBD1 (6 bases). Between the trimmed V and J ends, which lost 2 bases and 7 bases, there was a span of 32 bases. This CDR3 comprises 20 residues. Germline lookup yields CDR1 MNHEY and CDR2 SVGEGT. CDR3 region: CASSYGGQEEAPYSFSGYTF. The CDR3 DNA is TGTGCCAGCAGTTACGGGGGGCAGGAGGAAGCTCCTTATTCATTTTCTGGCTACACCTTC.

The CDR3 sequence is CASSTTGDSGNTIYF. The CDR3 nucleotides are TGTGCCAGCAGTACGACAGGGGACTCTGGAAACACCATATATTTT. The chain recombines TRBV6-1 with TRBJ1-3, with TRBD1 identical over 8 bases. V dropped 5 bases and J dropped 0; count of bases not matched to a gene: 3. The CDR3 length is 15 residues. Germline V CDR1 and CDR2: MNHNS, SASEGT.

This clonotype occurred many times. The V call is TRBV4-1, the J call TRBJ2-7, with D possibly being TRBD2 (6 bases). The length of the CDR3 is 14 residues. The germline gives CDR1 MGHRA, CDR2 YSYEKL. V was pared by 5 bases and J by 2 bases, with 13 bases between. CDR3 nucleotide sequence: TGCGCCAGCAGCGCGGGACTGACGACCTACGAGCAGTACTTC. The encoded protein is CASSAGLTTYEQYF.

This clonotype was picked up many times. The chain combines TRBV19 with TRBJ1-5, with D perhaps matching TRBD1 (6 bases). Germline assignment: CDR1 LNHDA and CDR2 SQIVND (reference sequence). This CDR3 region has 13 residues. V was trimmed by 6 bases and J by 4 bases, leaving 10 bases between them. Here the CDR3 reads CASSTGRNQPQHF. The CDR3 DNA sequence: TGTGCCAGTAGCACAGGGAGGAATCAGCCCCAGCATTTT.

This clonotype came up many times. This chain joins TRBV6-2 or TRBV6-3 and TRBJ2-7, with TRBD2 as a possible D gene (6 bases). The V end lost 5 bases, the J end lost 2 bases, and 16 bases lay between the germline ends. The germline V gene has CDR1 MNHEY and CDR2 SVGEGT. This CDR3 region has 15 residues. The chain's CDR3 is CASSPYGGTAYEQYF. CDR3 sequence (DNA): TGTGCCAGCAGTCCCTACGGGGGAACCGCCTACGAGCAGTACTTC.

This clonotype was picked up a small number of times. This may come from a read error, since a much larger clone is one base off. The chain joins TRBV20-1 to TRBJ1-1; TRBD1 aligns across 7 bases. Germline V gives CDR1 DFQATT, CDR2 SNEGSKA (reference sequence). Trimming removed 6 bases from V and 7 bases from J; junction bases left unmatched: 5. The CDR3 covers 11 residues. For the CDR3, the DNA is TGCAGTGCCCTAAGACAGGGTGAAGCTTTCTTT. Translation: CSALRQGEAFF.

This clonotype was found many times. The rearrangement links TRBV7-9 to TRBJ2-4; 7 bases match TRBD1. The germline V gene has CDR1 SEHNR and CDR2 FQNEAQ (reference sequence). The trim removed 5 bases at V and 1 base at J, leaving 8 bases unmatched. The CDR3 runs to 16 residues. CDR3 DNA: TGTGCCAGCAGCAAACCGACAGGGATGGCCAAAAACATTCAGTACTTC. This encodes CASSKPTGMAKNIQYF.

This clonotype was counted ten times or more. Here the CDR3 reads CASSIRRTGPMNTEAFF. The CDR3, as DNA: TGTGCCAGTAGTATTCGAAGGACAGGTCCCATGAACACTGAAGCTTTCTTT. V usage is TRBV19 and J usage is TRBJ1-1, with TRBD1 identical over 7 bases. V trimming: 3 bases; J trimming: 0 bases; junction bases outside the gene matches: 10. The CDR3 is 17 amino acids. The germline V gene encodes CDR1 LNHDA and CDR2 SQIVND (reference sequence).

The table lists this clonotype with many counts. Here the CDR3 omits its conserved ending phenylalanine or tryptophan, so a read error is the likely source. This chain links TRBV28 with TRBJ2-2; a weak D match, TRBD2 (6 bases). CDR3 length equals 15 residues. The V gene lost 3 bases and the J gene lost 5 bases, with 13 bases spanning the gap. In germline, CDR1 is MDHEN, CDR2 SYDVKM. CDR3 residues: CASSFSGIGTGELFS. In DNA form, the CDR3 reads TGTGCCAGCAGTTTTAGCGGAATAGGTACCGGGGAGCTGTTTTCT.